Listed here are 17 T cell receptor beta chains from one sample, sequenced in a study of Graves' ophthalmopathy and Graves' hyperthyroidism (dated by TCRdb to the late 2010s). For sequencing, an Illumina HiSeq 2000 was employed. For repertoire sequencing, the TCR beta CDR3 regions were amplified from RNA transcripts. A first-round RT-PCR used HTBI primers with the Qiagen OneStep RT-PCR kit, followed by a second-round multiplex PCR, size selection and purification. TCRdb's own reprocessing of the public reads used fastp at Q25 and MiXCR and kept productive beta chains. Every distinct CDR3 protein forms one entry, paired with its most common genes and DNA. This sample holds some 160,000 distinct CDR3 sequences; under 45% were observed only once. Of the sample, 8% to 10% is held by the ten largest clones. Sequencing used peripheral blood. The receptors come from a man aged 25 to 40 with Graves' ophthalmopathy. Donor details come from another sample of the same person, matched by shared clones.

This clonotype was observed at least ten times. The CDR3 reads CASTLGGDSNQPQHF. CDR3 nucleotides: TGCGCCAGCACCCTGGGAGGGGATAGCAATCAGCCCCAGCATTTT. The chain employs TRBV5-1 and TRBJ1-5, with a weak D call TRBD1 (5 bases). Germline V CDR1 and CDR2: SGHRS, YFSETQ. Deletions cut 6 bases from V and 0 bases from J, with 13 bases between. The CDR3 is 15 residues long.

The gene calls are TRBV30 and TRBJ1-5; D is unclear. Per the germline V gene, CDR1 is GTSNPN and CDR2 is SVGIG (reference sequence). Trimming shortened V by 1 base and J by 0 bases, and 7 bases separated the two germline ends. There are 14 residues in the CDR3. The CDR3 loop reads CAWSGGNSNQPQHF. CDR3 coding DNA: TGTGCCTGGAGTGGCGGAAATAGCAATCAGCCCCAGCATTTT.

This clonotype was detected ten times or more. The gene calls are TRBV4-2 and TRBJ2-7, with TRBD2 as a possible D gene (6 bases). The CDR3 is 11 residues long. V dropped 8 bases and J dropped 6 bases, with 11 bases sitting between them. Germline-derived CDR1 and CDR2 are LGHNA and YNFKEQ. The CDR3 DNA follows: TGTGCCAGCGGCAACGGGGGCGAGCAGTACTTC. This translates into CASGNGGEQYF.

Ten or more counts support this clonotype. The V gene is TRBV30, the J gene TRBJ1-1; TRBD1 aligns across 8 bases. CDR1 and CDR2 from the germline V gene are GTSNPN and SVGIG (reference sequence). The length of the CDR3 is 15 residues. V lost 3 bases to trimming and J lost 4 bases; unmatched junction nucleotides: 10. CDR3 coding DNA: TGTGCCTGGAGGATCCAGGGGGCATTAGGCACTGAAGCTTTCTTT. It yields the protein CAWRIQGALGTEAFF.

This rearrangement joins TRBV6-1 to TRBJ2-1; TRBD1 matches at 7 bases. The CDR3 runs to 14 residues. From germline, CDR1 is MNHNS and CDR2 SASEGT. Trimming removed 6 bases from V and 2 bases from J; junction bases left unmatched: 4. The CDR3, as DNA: TGTGCCAGCAGCTGGGACAGTCCCTACAATGAGCAGTTCTTC. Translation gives CASSWDSPYNEQFF.

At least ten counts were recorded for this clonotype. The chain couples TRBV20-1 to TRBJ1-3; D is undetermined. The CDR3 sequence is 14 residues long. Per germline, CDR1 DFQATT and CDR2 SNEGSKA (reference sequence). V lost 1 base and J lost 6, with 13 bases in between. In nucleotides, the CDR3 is TGCAGTGCTAGAGGGTCAGATACTGAAAACACCATATATTTT. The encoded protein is CSARGSDTENTIYF.

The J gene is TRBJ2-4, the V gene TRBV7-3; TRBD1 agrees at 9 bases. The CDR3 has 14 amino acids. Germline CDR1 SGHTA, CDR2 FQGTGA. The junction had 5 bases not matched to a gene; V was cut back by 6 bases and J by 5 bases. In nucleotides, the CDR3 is TGTGCCAGCAGACTTACAGGGGGCCAAAACATTCAGTACTTC. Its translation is CASRLTGGQNIQYF.

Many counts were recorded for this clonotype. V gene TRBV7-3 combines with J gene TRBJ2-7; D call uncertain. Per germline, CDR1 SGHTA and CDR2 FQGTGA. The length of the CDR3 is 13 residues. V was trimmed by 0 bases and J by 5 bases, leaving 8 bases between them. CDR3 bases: TGTGCCAGCAGCTTAACCCCCCTCCACGAGCAGTACTTC. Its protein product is CASSLTPLHEQYF.

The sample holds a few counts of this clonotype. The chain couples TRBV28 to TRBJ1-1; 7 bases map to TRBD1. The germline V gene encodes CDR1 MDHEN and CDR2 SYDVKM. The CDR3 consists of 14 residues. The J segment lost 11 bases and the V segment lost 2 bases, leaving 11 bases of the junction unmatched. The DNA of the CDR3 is TGTGCCAGCAGTTTAGACGGCAGGGGGGTATTGGCTTTCTTT. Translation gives CASSLDGRGVLAFF.

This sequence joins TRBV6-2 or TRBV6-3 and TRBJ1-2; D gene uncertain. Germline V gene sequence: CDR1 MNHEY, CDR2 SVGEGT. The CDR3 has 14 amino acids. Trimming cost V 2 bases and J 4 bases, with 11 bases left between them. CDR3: CASSYAGYGYGYTF. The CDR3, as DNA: TGTGCCAGCAGTTACGCGGGGTACGGCTATGGCTACACCTTC.

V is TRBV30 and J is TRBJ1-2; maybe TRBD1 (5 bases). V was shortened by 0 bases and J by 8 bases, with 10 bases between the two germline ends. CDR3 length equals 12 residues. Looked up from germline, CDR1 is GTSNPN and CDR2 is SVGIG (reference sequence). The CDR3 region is CAWSVGAGGYTF. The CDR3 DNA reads TGTGCCTGGAGTGTAGGGGCGGGCGGCTACACCTTC.

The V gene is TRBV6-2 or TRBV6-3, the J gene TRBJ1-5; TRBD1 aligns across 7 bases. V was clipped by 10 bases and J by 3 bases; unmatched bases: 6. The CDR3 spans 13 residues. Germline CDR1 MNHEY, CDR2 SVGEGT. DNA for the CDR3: TGTGCCACTAAAACAGGGGACAATCAGCCCCAGCATTTT. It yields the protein CATKTGDNQPQHF.

CDR3: CASSRFGTVNTGELFF. The CDR3 nucleotides are TGTGCCAGCAGCAGGTTCGGGACAGTGAACACCGGGGAGCTGTTTTTT. The gene calls are TRBV6-1 and TRBJ2-2; TRBD1 agrees at 7 bases. V lost 6 bases, J lost 1 base, and 8 bases stayed unmatched. The CDR3 is 16 amino acids. Germline-derived CDR1 and CDR2 are MNHNS and SASEGT.

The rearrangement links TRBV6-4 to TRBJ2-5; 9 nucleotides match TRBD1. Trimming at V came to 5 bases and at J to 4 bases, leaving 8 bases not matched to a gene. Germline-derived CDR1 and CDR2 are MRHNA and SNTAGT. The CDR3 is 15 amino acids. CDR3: CASSYRDRARETQYF. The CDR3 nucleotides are TGTGCCAGCAGTTACCGGGACAGGGCCAGAGAGACCCAGTACTTC.

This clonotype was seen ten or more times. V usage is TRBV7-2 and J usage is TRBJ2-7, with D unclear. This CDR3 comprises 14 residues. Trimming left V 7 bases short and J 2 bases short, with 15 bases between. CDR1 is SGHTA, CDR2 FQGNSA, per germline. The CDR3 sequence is CASTGDSGTYEQYF. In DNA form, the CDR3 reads TGTGCCAGCACTGGTGACTCTGGGACCTACGAGCAGTACTTC.

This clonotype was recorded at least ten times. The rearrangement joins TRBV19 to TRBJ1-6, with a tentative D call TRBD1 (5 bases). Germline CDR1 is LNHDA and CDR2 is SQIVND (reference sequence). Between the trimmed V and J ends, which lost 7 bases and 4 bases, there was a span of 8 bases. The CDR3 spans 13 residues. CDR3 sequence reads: CASTGTYNSPLHF. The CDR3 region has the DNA TGTGCCAGTACCGGGACTTATAATTCACCCCTCCACTTT.

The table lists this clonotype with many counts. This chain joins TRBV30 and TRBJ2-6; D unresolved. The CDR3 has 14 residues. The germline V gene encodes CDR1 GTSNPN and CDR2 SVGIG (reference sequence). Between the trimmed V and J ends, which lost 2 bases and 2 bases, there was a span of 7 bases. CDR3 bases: TGTGCCTGGAGTCGAACACCTGGGGCCAACGTCCTGACTTTC. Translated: CAWSRTPGANVLTF.